These 13 T cell receptor beta chains were sequenced from one sample in a study of cytomegalovirus exposure and HLA in healthy donors. The PCR ran on 60 Vbeta and 13 Jbeta primers. Libraries were prepared by immunoSEQ multiplex PCR; TCRdb keeps only in-frame clonotypes and omits some of them. Among about 220,000 clones listed, about 80% were seen once. The sample taken for sequencing was PBMCs. These receptors were taken from a man between 18 and 35 years old in good health and CMV-seronegative.

V and J are TRBV4-2 and TRBJ1-1; possibly TRBD1 for D (5 bases). V gave up 4 bases and J gave up 1 base, with 16 bases separating them. Germline V gives CDR1 LGHNA, CDR2 YNFKEQ. CDR3 length: 16 amino acids. The CDR3 region has the DNA TGTGCCAGCAGCCTAAGAGCAGGACACCAGAACACTGAAGCTTTCTTT. This encodes CASSLRAGHQNTEAFF.

J is TRBJ1-5 and V is TRBV19, with a tentative D call TRBD1 (6 bases). This CDR3 spans 15 amino acids. Trimming cost V 7 bases and J 3 bases, with 16 bases left between them. The germline gives CDR1 LNHDA, CDR2 SQIVND (reference sequence). CDR3 bases: TGTGCCAGTACAGGGACCGGGACAAACAATCAGCCCCAGCATTTT. Translation gives CASTGTGTNNQPQHF.

The chain has TRBV9 and TRBJ2-1; TRBD1 is a possible D gene (6 bases). Trimming left V 6 bases short and J 8 bases short, with 21 bases between. This CDR3 has 15 amino acids. Germline V CDR1 and CDR2: SGDLS, YYNGEE. The DNA for the CDR3 is TGTGCCAGCACCGTGGACGGCCAAAAGGGGGATGAGCAGTTCTTC. Translated, it gives CASTVDGQKGDEQFF.

V and J are TRBV10-3 and TRBJ1-3; TRBD1 is a possible D gene (5 bases). With 4 bases removed from V and 8 bases from J, the gap between germline ends came to 15 bases. This CDR3 has 14 residues. Germline CDR1 is ENHRY and CDR2 is SYGVKD. CDR3 region: CAISVRPPRDTIYF. The CDR3 DNA sequence: TGTGCCATCAGTGTTCGGCCTCCCAGGGACACCATATATTTT.

This clone was recorded only once. It is likely a read error, because the conserved phenylalanine at the end of the CDR3 is missing. The chain links TRBV5-1 to TRBJ2-7; D is perhaps TRBD2 (6 bases). CDR1 and CDR2 (germline): SGHRS, YFSETQ. The V gene lost 4 bases and the J gene lost 4 bases, with 18 bases spanning the gap. The CDR3 has 15 residues. The CDR3 protein is CASSGLGSGGYEQYL. CDR3 bases: TGCGCCAGCAGCGGTTTGGGTAGCGGAGGGTACGAGCAGTACCTC.

The chain recombines TRBV5-4 with TRBJ2-7; 7 bases fit TRBD1. The V and J ends lost 2 bases and 2 bases, in that order; junction bases with no gene match: 1. Per the germline V gene, CDR1 is SGHNT and CDR2 is YYREEE (reference sequence). CDR3 length equals 13 residues. CDR3 nucleotide sequence: TGTGCCAGCAGCTTCGGACAGGCCTACGAGCAGTACTTC. Its protein is CASSFGQAYEQYF.

Worth noting for this clone: The junction departs from germline at one end; a sequencing error may be responsible. The sample contains more than one DNA sequence encoding this CDR3. This chain links TRBV29-1 with TRBJ2-3; 9 bases fit TRBD1. The germline V gene encodes CDR1 SQVTM and CDR2 ANQGSEA. The CDR3 extends over 13 amino acids. CDR3 nucleotides: TGCAGTGTTGGGACAGGGAGCACAGATACGCAGTATTTT. Its protein is CSVGTGSTDTQYF.

J is TRBJ2-5 and V is TRBV5-1; 10 nucleotides agree with TRBD2. TRBJ2-7 matches the DNA end more closely, so the J call is doubtful. Germline CDR1 is SGHRS and CDR2 is YFSETQ. The CDR3 is 18 amino acids. The CDR3 sequence: CASSRGVGLAEGTYEQYF. The CDR3 DNA reads as TGCGCCAGCAGCCGCGGCGTTGGACTAGCGGAGGGGACCTACGAGCAGTACTTC.

The V gene is TRBV5-6, the J gene TRBJ2-7, with D perhaps matching TRBD1 (6 bases). This CDR3 has 13 residues. V was clipped by 4 bases and J by 3 bases, with 11 bases between them. The germline V gene has CDR1 SGHDT and CDR2 YYEEEE. The CDR3 sequence is CASSPTGDYEQYF. The CDR3 DNA sequence: TGTGCCAGCAGCCCGACAGGAGACTACGAGCAGTACTTC.

The chain couples TRBV4-2 to TRBJ2-3; TRBD2 matches 11 bases. V lost 1 base to trimming and J lost 1 base; unmatched junction nucleotides: 10. The CDR3 has 19 amino acids. Per the germline V gene, CDR1 is LGHNA and CDR2 is YNFKEQ. The CDR3 DNA reads TGTGCCAGCAGCCAAGGGGTAGCGGGAGGGCTAAGTGGCACAGATACGCAGTATTTT. Its protein is CASSQGVAGGLSGTDTQYF.

This chain connects TRBV9 to TRBJ2-3, with 7 bases matching TRBD2. Trimming at V came to 4 bases and at J to 0 bases, leaving 8 bases not matched to a gene. Germline V gives CDR1 SGDLS, CDR2 YYNGEE. This CDR3 region has 16 residues. The CDR3: CASSPTTSLSTDTQYF. CDR3 in DNA: TGTGCCAGCAGCCCCACGACTAGCTTGAGCACAGATACGCAGTATTTT.

The chain links TRBV27 to TRBJ1-2; 7 nucleotides align to TRBD1. V lost 1 base, J lost 1 base, and 3 bases stayed unmatched. Germline CDR1 MNHEY, CDR2 SMNVEV (reference sequence). The CDR3 length is 15 residues. CDR3 residues: CASSLWGDSNYGYTF. The CDR3 region has the DNA TGTGCCAGCAGTTTATGGGGGGACAGTAACTATGGCTACACCTTC.

The chain couples TRBV6-5 to TRBJ1-2; 9 bases are shared with TRBD1. This CDR3 is 13 amino acids long. Germline CDR1 and CDR2: MNHEY and SVGAGI. The junction had 7 bases not matched to a gene; V was cut back by 6 bases and J by 8 bases. The CDR3 DNA sequence: TGTGCCAGCAGGACAGGGGGGCGAAACGGCTACACCTTC. Its protein is CASRTGGRNGYTF.